This T cell receptor (beta chain) was captured in a study of cytomegalovirus exposure and HLA in healthy donors. PCR employed 60 Vbeta and 13 Jbeta primers. Here immunoSEQ multiplex PCR was the method, and the copy in TCRdb shows in-frame clones only, minus some. In the table there are approximately 160,000 clones, over 70% of which are singletons. The CDR3 loop spans 11 amino acids. In germline, CDR1 is MNHEY, CDR2 SMNVEV (reference sequence). V dropped 8 bases and J dropped 3 bases, with 8 bases sitting between them. This receptor was obtained from a woman aged 30 to 39 in good health and CMV-seropositive. The rearrangement links TRBV27 to TRBJ2-7; no clear D. Sequenced: PBMCs. For the CDR3, the DNA is TGTGCCAGCCCCCCACACTACGAGCAGTACTTC. It translates to CASPPHYEQYF.